The rows below give T cell receptor beta chains drawn from one sample of a study of blood T cell repertoires in COVID-19. The data were produced by immunoSEQ multiplex PCR, yet TCRdb's version contains in-frame clones alone and is incomplete. This table holds about 390,000 clones, 87% found once. Sequencing was performed on PBMCs or T cells enriched from blood (not recorded which). All receptors come from a woman aged 45 to 65 who had recovered from COVID-19. Each CDR3 is given with its conserved first and last residue.

j_gene,v_gene,CDR3aa
TRBJ1-1,TRBV3-1/TRBV3-2,CASSQSRLTEAFF
TRBJ1-2,TRBV6-6,CASRPDRYGYTF
TRBJ1-6,TRBV5-8,CASSSDRDRGHSPLHF
TRBJ2-3,TRBV9,CASSVRGAVDTQYF
TRBJ2-7,TRBV3-1/TRBV3-2,CASSQGEGQGFSYEQYF
TRBJ1-6,TRBV28,CASNPGLTNSPLHF
TRBJ1-2,TRBV2,CASSSRDRGNGYTF
TRBJ2-3,TRBV2,CASSVWDSGGKDTQYF
TRBJ2-3,TRBV7-9,CASSPSGDFSTDTQYF
TRBJ1-2,TRBV20-1,CSASRGGSNYGYTF
TRBJ2-2,TRBV7-2,CASSSYTGELFF
TRBJ2-7,TRBV4-1,CASSAQLAGGVEQYF
TRBJ1-1,TRBV2,CASSEDAGRNTEAFF
TRBJ2-7,TRBV5-6,CASSKDRVLGEQYF
TRBJ2-7,TRBV11-3,CASSLEDRPLYEQYF
TRBJ1-1,TRBV27,CASSSWGEAFF
TRBJ2-5,TRBV5-1,CASSLVGDQETQYF
TRBJ1-2,TRBV3-1/TRBV3-2,CASSQQGSYGYTF
TRBJ1-2,TRBV6-6,CASSYRVTNYGYTF
TRBJ1-1,TRBV28,CASTPGTGIAEAFF
TRBJ2-1,TRBV28,CASSSQRGRDNEQFF
TRBJ1-3,TRBV6-2/TRBV6-3,CASSYRDPGNTIYF
TRBJ2-5,TRBV19,CASSIRSSGGETQYF
TRBJ1-2,TRBV9,CASSPPTGHGYTF
TRBJ1-1,TRBV28,CASSSQGISPRGVAFF
TRBJ2-1,TRBV7-2,CASSLPGQQLFF